This TCR beta chain emerged from a study of T-cell memory formation after mild COVID-19. Study findings and constraints: Clones contracting over day 15 to 85 were CD4/CD8 balanced, with later expanders leaning CD4+. Of the contracting clones, CD4+ ones lay mainly in CM and EM, and CD8+ ones in EMRA.

With regard to this clonotype: Its antigen is unknown.

TCRdb analysed the 5' RACE reads with MiXCR anew, one entry per CDR3 protein. The sample records under 300,000 distinct CDR3 sequences, around 8% being singletons. CDR3 length: 15 residues. CDR1 SEHNR and CDR2 FQNEAQ come from the germline V gene (reference sequence). V shed 1 base, J shed 4 bases, and the junction held 1 base outside the gene matches. The chain carries TRBV7-9 and TRBJ2-7, with 13 bases aligning to TRBD2. The source material was PBMCs or a T cell subset sorted from them (not recorded which). The sequence came from a man between 18 and 35 years old who had mild COVID-19 (a few samples of this study predate the infection). Cell type and time point are not known. Written as DNA, the CDR3 is TGTGCCAGCAGCTTAGGGACTAGCGGGGGATACGAGCAGTACTTC. Protein product: CASSLGTSGGYEQYF. Using reference TRBV7-9 and TRBJ2-7 for the parts outside the CDR3, the full variable domain is DTGVSQNPRHKITKRGQNVTFRCDPISEHNRLYWYRQTLGQGPEFLTYFQNEAQLEKSRLLSDRFSAERPKGSFSTLEIQRTEQGDSAMYLCASSLGTSGGYEQYFGPGTRLTVT.